This T cell receptor beta chain was identified in a study of shared clonotypes between healthy human individuals. The wider study: Each donor contributed plates that comprised three CD4 naive, three CD4 memory, two CD8 naive and one CD8 memory. Findings and caveats of the study: Four donors shared around 5% of their naive CD4 clonotypes.

Concerning this clone: Its specificity is unknown.

This table comes from immunoSEQ multiplex PCR, and its TCRdb copy is limited to in-frame clones, with some not included. The sample shows about 960,000 clones, around 80% of them seen only once. Trimming removed 2 bases from V and 5 bases from J; junction bases left unmatched: 10. This CDR3 spans 17 amino acids. Germline-derived CDR1 and CDR2 are MNHEY and SMNVEV (reference sequence). CD4+ cells underwent separation, giving CD45RA+ naive and CD45RA-negative memory subsets. The source material was memory CD4+ T cells sorted from blood. Stated subset: CD45RA-negative fraction. V usage is TRBV27 and J usage is TRBJ2-7; TRBD2 matches 12 bases. This receptor was identified in a man aged 18 to 35 in good health. The CDR3 sequence: CASSLAQLAGGCNEQYF. CDR3 nucleotides: TGTGCCAGCAGTTTAGCCCAACTAGCGGGAGGTTGCAACGAGCAGTACTTC.